A selection of T cell receptor beta chains follows, all from one sample in a study of blood T cell repertoires in COVID-19. TCRdb keeps only in-frame clones here, not all; method: immunoSEQ multiplex PCR. The table lists approximately 120,000 clones, over 75% of them singletons. The material sequenced was peripheral blood. The receptors come from a woman in her forties or fifties with acute or convalescent COVID-19. The CDR3 runs from the conserved cysteine through the conserved F or W.

cdr3_aa cdr3_length v_call
CASSYPGSSYNEQFF 15 TRBV6-5
CSVDRGTEAFF 11 TRBV29-1
CASSLRDRTPLHF 13 TRBV5-4
CASSEGTGWSGSPLHF 16 TRBV2
CASSYSNTIYF 11 TRBV5-4
CASSLDGSNTGELFF 15 TRBV7-7
CAWSVQGAASPLHF 14 TRBV30
CASSPQGRLGGYTF 14 TRBV19
CASSLGLFNYGYTF 14 TRBV5-1
CASSRLSPNTQYF 13 TRBV4-2
CASSSEGAPNSPLHF 15 TRBV5-1
CASSQESLTSGGADTQYF 18 TRBV4-2
CASSLGSGFDTGELFF 16 TRBV7-2
CAINAGRGAADTQYF 15 TRBV10-3
CASEYSGSNQPQHF 14 TRBV2
CASTIRPGTSGGDNEQFF 18 TRBV19
CASMVNPQVGYGYTF 15 TRBV5-1
CATSPRPGRTHQEKLFF 17 TRBV15
CAWSVGYGDDGYTF 14 TRBV30
CASGNAGTGDQPQHF 15 TRBV6-5
CASSYGQGNGYTF 13 TRBV7-2
CASSSLTGGGLGEQYF 16 TRBV5-6
CASSIQGYSKNIQYF 15 TRBV19
CASSEGISGGQNTEAFF 17 TRBV6-1
CSVFLPSYEQYF 12 TRBV29-1
CASSLSGQPVDGYTF 15 TRBV4-1
CASSFGTGQETQYF 14 TRBV5-1
CASSPTTLRGPNTEAFF 17 TRBV18
CASSETGSTNNEQFF 15 TRBV6-1
CASSLNTGGGTEAFF 15 TRBV18
CASSPRLRGRMDF 13 TRBV14
CASRGQVNTEAFF 13 TRBV2
CASSLQVGNTEAFF 14 TRBV11-1
CASRNRDSYGYTF 13 TRBV2
CASSVGGNTGELFF 14 TRBV9
CASSPDTSYGYTF 13 TRBV5-4
CASSSTTVGTEAFF 14 TRBV7-9
CASKGASNQPQHF 13 TRBV12-2
CASSYPGAADTQYF 14 TRBV6-6
CASSYFSPGQGWQPQHF 17 TRBV6-2/TRBV6-3
CASNTGSGGYTF 12 TRBV28
CSASGGGGFTETQYF 15 TRBV20-1
CASSVDGQNYGYTF 14 TRBV9
CASSISGQGVTGNTIYF 17 TRBV5-1
CASSQGGSGNTIYF 14 TRBV3-1/TRBV3-2
CASSPTGSNYEQYF 14 TRBV18
CASSVADSSYDYGYTF 16 TRBV9
CASSLEGRDTQYF 13 TRBV7-3
CASSVYPPGGSDGYTF 16 TRBV9
CASSLELGRTNYGYTF 16 TRBV5-1
CASSPVPGQGFRGELFF 17 TRBV3-1/TRBV3-2
CASSLNPGGPAGTDTQYF 18 TRBV9
CASSELGQGDNEQFF 15 TRBV25-1
CASSYSTGDANYGYTF 16 TRBV5-1
CASSTRQDHNYGYTF 15 TRBV5-4
CASRDRGYEQYF 12 TRBV10-1
CAWKGRGERYEQYF 14 TRBV30
CASTPQGGGDTDTQYF 16 TRBV28